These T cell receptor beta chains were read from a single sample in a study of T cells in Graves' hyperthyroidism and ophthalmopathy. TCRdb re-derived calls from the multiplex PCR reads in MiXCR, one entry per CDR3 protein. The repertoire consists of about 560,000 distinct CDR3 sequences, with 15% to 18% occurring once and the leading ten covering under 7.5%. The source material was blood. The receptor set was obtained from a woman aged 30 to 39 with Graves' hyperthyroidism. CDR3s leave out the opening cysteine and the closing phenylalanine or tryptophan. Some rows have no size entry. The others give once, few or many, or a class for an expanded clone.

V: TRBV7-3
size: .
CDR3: ASSRQGDIQY

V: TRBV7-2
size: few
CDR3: ASTLRAGTGGLAYTQY

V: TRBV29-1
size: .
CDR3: SVVDDTQY

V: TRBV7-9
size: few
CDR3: ASSTRQGSFDNEQF

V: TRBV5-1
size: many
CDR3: ASSLTGQPALT

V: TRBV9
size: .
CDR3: ASSVAPGLGEPQH

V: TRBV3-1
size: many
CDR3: ASSQVAGTGELF

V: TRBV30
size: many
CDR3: AWSDRHYEQY

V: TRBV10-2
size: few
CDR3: ASTARATEAF

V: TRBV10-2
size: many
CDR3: ASSDVGGTLYEQY